This T cell receptor (beta chain) originates from a study of T cell responses to AZD1222 COVID-19 vaccine. With regard to this clone: Its target is unknown.

Study-level findings and limits: The peak T cell response came first, and repertoires were sampled only after it. Within unmutated variant regions lay the reported targets of nearly half of spike-specific TCRs. An increase in Spike-specific TCR breadth and depth was observed after two AZD1222 doses. Donors skewed white British and female; clonal diversity was possibly underestimated.

V lost 4 bases to trimming and J lost 3 bases, with 15 bases between them. Germline lookup yields CDR1 MNHEY and CDR2 SVGAGI. The CDR3 is 15 amino acids. Measured with immunoSEQ multiplex PCR; TCRdb has only the in-frame clones, and not every one. The sample contains 50,000 to 65,000 clones, about 86% of which appear only once. The sequence derives from an adult who received the AZD1222 COVID-19 vaccine. The material was peripheral blood, obtained 28 days after the second AZD1222 dose. The chain employs TRBV6-5 and TRBJ1-2, with D tentatively TRBD1 (6 bases). CDR3 sequence: CASSSPGQSYYGYTF. In DNA form, the CDR3 reads TGTGCCAGCAGTTCCCCTGGACAGAGCTACTATGGCTACACCTTC.